The 29 T cell receptor beta chains given below trace back to one sample, sequenced in a study of OX40 agonist ivuxolimab in advanced cancers. The repertoire was sequenced with immunoSEQ multiplex PCR; TCRdb's copy has only in-frame clones and lacks some. This table has fewer than 80,000 clones, around 90% appearing once. The sample in question was CD4+ or CD8+ T cells sorted from blood, obtained in a trial of the OX40 agonist ivuxolimab. The origin of the receptors is an adult with an advanced solid tumor such as melanoma, head and neck, liver or kidney cancer.

V and J are TRBV28 and TRBJ1-1; D might be TRBD1 (6 bases). Germline V gene sequence: CDR1 MDHEN, CDR2 SYDVKM. V dropped 7 bases and J dropped 0 bases, with 12 bases sitting between them. This CDR3 has 14 amino acids. For the CDR3, the DNA is TGTGCCAGCATCGAAGGGGGACTGAACACTGAAGCTTTCTTT. Translation gives CASIEGGLNTEAFF.

This chain links TRBV28 with TRBJ2-7; D is uncertain. The CDR3 has 14 amino acids. V was cut by 1 base and J by 7 bases, with 14 bases left in between. Germline CDR1 is MDHEN and CDR2 is SYDVKM. This CDR3 reads CASSLSQIYAEQYF. In DNA, the CDR3 is TGTGCCAGCAGTTTATCGCAAATCTACGCGGAGCAGTACTTC.

The count of this clone is one. The rearrangement uses TRBV6-5 and TRBJ1-5, with 9 bases aligning to TRBD1. The CDR3 spans 15 residues. Germline V CDR1 and CDR2: MNHEY, SVGAGI. After removal of 5 bases from V and 9 bases from J, the junction contained 11 bases not matched to a gene. Here the CDR3 DNA reads TGTGCCAGCAGTAACTACGGGACAGGGCAGGGGCCCCAGCATTTT. Amino acid sequence: CASSNYGTGQGPQHF.

CDR3: CASSFLTGGAYEQYF. CDR3 DNA sequence: TGTGCCAGCAGCTTCCTGACAGGGGGTGCCTACGAGCAGTACTTC. V and J are TRBV7-9 and TRBJ2-7, with 9 nucleotides matching TRBD1. The CDR3 covers 15 residues. In germline, CDR1 is SEHNR, CDR2 FQNEAQ (reference sequence). V lost 3 bases and J lost 2; bases outside the gene matches: 5.

The J gene is TRBJ2-1, the V gene TRBV29-1; D possibly corresponds to TRBD1 (5 bases). The CDR3 extends over 12 amino acids. The V end was cut by 2 bases, the J end by 5 bases, with 7 bases between. Germline V gives CDR1 SQVTM, CDR2 ANQGSEA. The CDR3 bases are TGCAGCGTTGAATTCAGGGACAATGAGCAGTTCTTC. Protein: CSVEFRDNEQFF.

The chain links TRBV4-1 to TRBJ1-1, with a tentative D call TRBD1 (5 bases). CDR3 length: 17 residues. The germline gives CDR1 MGHRA, CDR2 YSYEKL. Deletions cut 3 bases from V and 1 base from J, with 18 bases between. CDR3 DNA: TGCGCCAGCAGCCAGGGGGAAACTGGACGGGCGAACACTGAAGCTTTCTTT. Its protein product is CASSQGETGRANTEAFF.

The rearrangement joins TRBV14 to TRBJ2-5; 7 bases agree with TRBD1. Judging by the DNA end, TRBJ2-7 fits better; the J call may be wrong. The length of the CDR3 is 14 residues. Germline assignment: CDR1 SGHDN and CDR2 FVKESK. The CDR3 DNA sequence: TGTGCCAGCAGCACACGACAGGGACCCTACGAGCAGTACTTC. This gives the protein CASSTRQGPYEQYF.

The table lists this clone with a count of one. The chain uses TRBV7-2 and TRBJ1-5, with 7 bases fitting TRBD1. CDR1 SGHTA and CDR2 FQGNSA come from the germline V gene. V shed 7 bases and J 6 bases; nucleotides not matched to a gene: 12. The CDR3 loop spans 15 amino acids. The CDR3 nucleotides are TGTGCCAGCACCCCTAGCGGACAGGTGGGTCAGCCCCAGCATTTT. This codes for CASTPSGQVGQPQHF.

In its sample, this clone was seen a few times. The V call is TRBV30, the J call TRBJ2-7; 9 bases line up with TRBD2. Trimming cost V 1 base and J 3 bases; bases outside gene matches: 7. Germline CDR1 GTSNPN, CDR2 SVGIG (reference sequence). CDR3 length: 15 amino acids. The CDR3 bases are TGTGCCTGGAGTGACAGGGCTAGCGGGATCTACGAGCAGTACTTC. Its protein is CAWSDRASGIYEQYF. Full variable domain (outside the CDR3, taken from reference TRBV30 and TRBJ2-7): SQTIHQWPATLVQPVGSPLSLECTVEGTSNPNLYWYRQAAGRGLQLLFYSVGIGQISSEVPQNLSASRPQDRQFILSSKKLLLSDSGFYLCAWSDRASGIYEQYFGPGTRLTVT.

The chain has TRBV7-9 and TRBJ2-7, with D perhaps TRBD1 (6 bases). The V gene lost 5 bases and the J gene lost 0 bases, with 26 bases spanning the gap. CDR1 SEHNR and CDR2 FQNEAQ come from the germline V gene (reference sequence). This CDR3 comprises 19 residues. The CDR3 nucleotides read TGTGCCAGCAGCACAATCCACAATACAGGGACAAGGAGCTCCTACGAGCAGTACTTC. Translation gives CASSTIHNTGTRSSYEQYF.

The V and J genes are TRBV21-1 and TRBJ2-1. TRBV21-1 is a known pseudogene. The CDR3 extends over 16 amino acids. The CDR3 nucleotides read TGTGCCAGCACCTGGGGAAACGGGGGCAGGCACAATGAGCAGTTCTTC. This gives the protein CASTWGNGGRHNEQFF.

This clone was seen only a few times. J is TRBJ1-5 and V is TRBV6-1; the D is unclear. The CDR3 loop spans 14 amino acids. Germline V CDR1 and CDR2: MNHNS, SASEGT. The V end was cut by 7 bases, the J end by 0 bases, with 10 bases between. The DNA of the CDR3 is TGTGCCAGCACAATCACTTATAGCAATCAGCCCCAGCATTTT. Translation: CASTITYSNQPQHF.

V is TRBV11-2 and J is TRBJ1-5; D unresolved. Trimming took 1 base from V and 0 from J, leaving 4 bases between them. Germline values: CDR1 SGHAT, CDR2 FQNNGV. The CDR3 has 14 amino acids. The CDR3 sequence is CASSLGVSNQPQHF. CDR3 nucleotides: TGTGCCAGCAGCTTAGGGGTTAGCAATCAGCCCCAGCATTTT.

The DNA for the CDR3 is TGTGCCAGCAGCTTGGGCGCGGAGGGGTTTCCCCTCCACTTT. The encoded protein is CASSLGAEGFPLHF. The chain employs TRBV7-9 and TRBJ1-6, with a weak D call TRBD1 (5 bases). The CDR3 has 14 residues. Germline V CDR1 and CDR2: SEHNR, FQNEAQ (reference sequence). The V end lost 3 bases, the J end lost 13 bases, and 16 bases lay between the germline ends.

In DNA form, the CDR3 reads TGCGCCAGCAGCTTGGAGCGTGGGTACAGGGACTTTGGGAACACTGAAGCTTTCTTT. This sequence encodes CASSLERGYRDFGNTEAFF. V gene TRBV5-1 combines with J gene TRBJ1-1; possibly TRBD1 for D (6 bases). Germline CDR1 and CDR2: SGHRS and YFSETQ. The length of the CDR3 is 19 residues. The ends were cut back, 0 bases at V and 1 base at J, with 22 bases in the middle. Drawing the rest from reference TRBV5-1 and TRBJ1-1, the complete variable domain is KAGVTQTPRYLIKTRGQQVTLSCSPISGHRSVSWYQQTPGQGLQFLFEYFSETQRNKGNFPGRFSGRQFSNSRSEMNVSTLELGDSALYLCASSLERGYRDFGNTEAFFGQGTRLTVV.

This clone was picked up one time. V is TRBV25-1 and J is TRBJ1-4; no clear D gene. This CDR3 spans 16 amino acids. V lost 1 base, J lost 0 bases, and 9 bases lay in between. The germline V gene has CDR1 MGHDK and CDR2 SYGVNS. CDR3 in amino acids: CASSESKLATNEKLFF. The CDR3 nucleotides read TGTGCCAGCAGTGAATCAAAACTAGCAACTAATGAAAAACTGTTTTTT. The whole variable domain, remainder taken from reference TRBV25-1 and TRBJ1-4, is EADIYQTPRYLVIGTGKKITLECSQTMGHDKMYWYQQDPGMELHLIHYSYGVNSTEKGDLSSESTVSRIRTEHFPLTLESARPSHTSQYLCASSESKLATNEKLFFGSGTQLSVL.

V gene TRBV23-1 combines with J gene TRBJ1-5; 11 positions match TRBD1. TRBV23-1 is reported as an ORF; its role is uncertain. The V and J ends lost 7 bases and 7 bases, in that order; junction bases with no gene match: 18. CDR3 length: 18 residues. The CDR3 spells CASTTDLQAGTGGQPQHF. CDR3 DNA sequence: TGCGCCAGCACCACGGACCTCCAAGCCGGGACAGGGGGACAGCCCCAGCATTTT.

The rearrangement uses TRBV27 and TRBJ1-1, with D possibly TRBD1 on 6 matching bases. CDR3 length: 14 amino acids. V was shortened by 5 bases and J by 2 bases, with 12 bases between the two germline ends. The germline V gene encodes CDR1 MNHEY and CDR2 SMNVEV (reference sequence). CDR3 bases: TGTGCCAGCAGTATCTCGACAGGAAACACTGAAGCTTTCTTT. Its translation is CASSISTGNTEAFF.

The chain combines TRBV29-1 with TRBJ1-3; maybe TRBD1 (5 bases). The germline V and J ends were trimmed by 3 bases and 0 bases, with 9 bases remaining between them. From germline, CDR1 is SQVTM and CDR2 ANQGSEA. The CDR3 has 14 residues. The CDR3 bases are TGCAGCGTTGAGGAGACAGCCTCTGGAAACACCATATATTTT. This gives the protein CSVEETASGNTIYF.

J is TRBJ1-1 and V is TRBV14; tentative D call: TRBD1 (5 bases). Trimming pared 0 bases from V and 0 bases from J, leaving 11 bases between. The CDR3 covers 16 residues. The germline gives CDR1 SGHDN, CDR2 FVKESK. CDR3 region: CASSQDWGNLNTEAFF. As DNA, the CDR3 is TGTGCCAGCAGCCAAGATTGGGGGAACCTGAACACTGAAGCTTTCTTT. Combining the CDR3 with reference TRBV14 and TRBJ1-1 gives the whole variable domain EAGVTQFPSHSVIEKGQTVTLRCDPISGHDNLYWYRRVMGKEIKFLLHFVKESKQDESGMPNNRFLAERTGGTYSTLKVQPAELEDSGVYFCASSQDWGNLNTEAFFGQGTRLTVV.

The V and J genes are TRBV5-1 and TRBJ1-1, with unresolved D. Germline V lookup: CDR1 SGHRS, CDR2 YFSETQ. The CDR3 sequence is 14 residues long. Trimming left V 4 bases short and J 1 base short, with 11 bases between. The CDR3 region is CASSTTAGNTEAFF. CDR3 in DNA: TGCGCCAGCAGCACGACGGCAGGGAACACTGAAGCTTTCTTT.

The V gene is TRBV19, the J gene TRBJ1-2; D ambiguous. Trimming left V 7 bases short and J 2 bases short, with 8 bases between. CDR1 is LNHDA and CDR2 is SQIVND in the germline V gene (reference sequence). CDR3 length equals 12 residues. The CDR3 DNA reads TGTGCCAGTACCACGGAGAACTATGGCTACACCTTC. This encodes CASTTENYGYTF. Using reference TRBV19 and TRBJ1-2 for the parts outside the CDR3, the full variable domain is DGGITQSPKYLFRKEGQNVTLSCEQNLNHDAMYWYRQDPGQGLRLIYYSQIVNDFQKGDIAEGYSVSREKKESFPLTVTSAQKNPTAFYLCASTTENYGYTFGSGTRLTVV.

The gene calls are TRBV4-1 and TRBJ1-5, with unresolved D. In germline, CDR1 is MGHRA, CDR2 YSYEKL. V dropped 8 bases and J dropped 0 bases, with 14 bases sitting between them. This CDR3 region has 15 residues. The CDR3 spells CASSSTGLSNQPQHF. The CDR3 DNA reads as TGCGCCAGCTCCTCTACCGGACTTAGCAATCAGCCCCAGCATTTT.

The chain links TRBV5-6 to TRBJ2-2; TRBD2 agrees at 9 bases. With 3 bases clipped from V and 1 base from J, the junction kept 10 bases outside the gene matches. Per germline, CDR1 SGHDT and CDR2 YYEEEE. The CDR3 has 18 residues. The CDR3 coding sequence is TGTGCCAGCAGCTCGGGACGACTAGCGGAAAGGAACACCGGGGAGCTGTTTTTT. This codes for CASSSGRLAERNTGELFF.

The rearrangement uses TRBV19 and TRBJ2-3; the D is unclear. Germline CDR1 LNHDA, CDR2 SQIVND (reference sequence). The ends were cut back, 10 bases at V and 0 bases at J, with 14 bases in the middle. This CDR3 region has 14 residues. CDR3 in amino acids: CATARSSSTDTQYF. CDR3 DNA: TGTGCCACCGCAAGGTCCTCGAGCACAGATACGCAGTATTTT.

The count of this clone is one. The chain is built from TRBV15 and TRBJ2-7; D may correspond to TRBD1 or TRBD2 (5 bases each). CDR3 length: 17 amino acids. V lost 3 bases to trimming and J lost 0 bases, with 18 bases between them. Germline CDR1 and CDR2: LNHNV and YYDKDF (reference sequence). CDR3: CATSRDSGTGSSYEQYF. CDR3 sequence (DNA): TGTGCCACCAGCAGGGACTCCGGGACGGGAAGCTCCTACGAGCAGTACTTC.

The chain employs TRBV10-3 and TRBJ2-1; 7 bases fit TRBD2. The trim removed 10 bases at V and 4 bases at J, leaving 10 bases unmatched. Germline V gene sequence: CDR1 ENHRY, CDR2 SYGVKD. The CDR3 has 14 residues. This chain's CDR3 is CATSGGGSYNEQFF. The CDR3 region has the DNA TGTGCCACCTCGGGCGGCGGGAGTTACAATGAGCAGTTCTTC.

CDR3 nucleotide sequence: TGTGCCAGCAGTCTCCGACTAGCGGATCCCTACGAGCAGTACTTC. It is translated as CASSLRLADPYEQYF. The chain links TRBV27 to TRBJ2-5, with 9 bases identical to TRBD2. TRBJ2-7 explains the end of the DNA better; the J call may be wrong. The CDR3 is 15 amino acids. CDR1 and CDR2 from the germline V gene are MNHEY and SMNVEV (reference sequence).

The J gene is TRBJ2-3, the V gene TRBV20-1; 12 bases map to TRBD2. V lost 6 bases to trimming and J lost 12 bases; unmatched junction nucleotides: 4. CDR1 DFQATT and CDR2 SNEGSKA come from the germline V gene (reference sequence). The CDR3 is 11 amino acids. CDR3 sequence (DNA): TGCAGTGCGAGGACTAGCGGGGATCAGTATTTT. Translated: CSARTSGDQYF.